Below are 7 T cell receptor beta chains sequenced from a single sample in a study of cytomegalovirus exposure and HLA in healthy donors. The PCR used 60 Vbeta and 13 Jbeta primers. The table came from immunoSEQ multiplex PCR; TCRdb's copy has only in-frame clones and leaves some out. The top ten hold less than 4.5% of the sample, which has around 170,000 clones, over 70% seen once. Sequencing input: PBMCs. These receptors originate from a man aged 45 to 65 in good health and CMV-seronegative.

In nucleotides, the CDR3 is TGTGCCAGCAGCGCGGGCACAAGGAGCTCCTACGAGCAGTACTTC. It translates to CASSAGTRSSYEQYF. V gene TRBV5-6 combines with J gene TRBJ2-7; D is perhaps TRBD2 (5 bases). Germline V CDR1 and CDR2: SGHDT, YYEEEE. Trimming took off 4 bases at V and 0 bases at J, with 14 bases between the two ends. The CDR3 extends over 15 amino acids.

The V call is TRBV19, the J call TRBJ1-1; 11 positions match TRBD1. The ends lost 4 bases at V and 0 bases at J; junction bases unmatched: 7. CDR3 size: 17 residues. Germline V gene lookup returns CDR1 LNHDA and CDR2 SQIVND (reference sequence). DNA of the CDR3: TGTGCCAGTAGTACCTGGACAGGGGGCTCTATGAACACTGAAGCTTTCTTT. It translates to CASSTWTGGSMNTEAFF.

The V call is TRBV18, the J call TRBJ2-2; D is uncertain. Trimming took off 2 bases at V and 1 base at J, with 5 bases between the two ends. Germline CDR1 and CDR2: KGHSH and LQKENI. The CDR3 length is 14 residues. The CDR3 bases are TGTGCCAGCTCACCAACGAGGAACACCGGGGAGCTGTTTTTT. Translated, it gives CASSPTRNTGELFF.

V is TRBV11-2 and J is TRBJ2-3; 10 nucleotides line up with TRBD2. Germline CDR1 reads SGHAT; CDR2 reads FQNNGV. The CDR3 has 14 amino acids. The junction had 2 bases not matched to a gene; V was cut back by 4 bases and J by 4 bases. The CDR3 DNA reads TGTGCCAGCAGCTACGGGACTAGCGCAGATACGCAGTATTTT. Amino acid sequence: CASSYGTSADTQYF.

The gene calls are TRBV27 and TRBJ1-1, with 7 bases matching TRBD1. With V trimmed by 8 bases and J by 1 base, 10 bases remained unmatched. Per the germline V gene, CDR1 is MNHEY and CDR2 is SMNVEV (reference sequence). This CDR3 is 15 amino acids long. The CDR3 region is CASRRTGNQNTEAFF. CDR3 DNA: TGTGCCAGCCGGAGGACAGGAAATCAGAACACTGAAGCTTTCTTT.

J is TRBJ2-7 and V is TRBV2; 8 nucleotides match TRBD1. This CDR3 region has 14 residues. Germline V CDR1 and CDR2: SNHLY, FYNNEI. Trimming at V came to 4 bases and at J to 5 bases, leaving 7 bases not matched to a gene. The CDR3 reads CASSVTDRVHEQYF. The CDR3 DNA reads TGTGCCAGCAGTGTCACGGACAGGGTTCACGAGCAGTACTTC.

The rearrangement joins TRBV4-3 to TRBJ2-3; D perhaps matches TRBD1 (6 bases). Germline CDR1 LGHNA, CDR2 YSLEER. V was shortened by 0 bases and J by 2 bases, with 9 bases between the two germline ends. This CDR3 comprises 15 residues. The CDR3 DNA is TGCGCCAGCAGCCAAGAACAGGGAATCACAGATACGCAGTATTTT. Encoded protein: CASSQEQGITDTQYF.